Listed below are T cell receptor beta chains from one sample, sequenced in a study of control samples from healthy donors and cancer patients. This table comes from immunoSEQ multiplex PCR, and its TCRdb copy is limited to in-frame clones, with some not included. The sample gives 400,000 to 500,000 clones, 80% to 95% of which show up once; around 6.8% is in the top ten. The material sequenced was PBMCs. Every receptor here comes from a man aged 35-49 years with head and neck cancer. CDR3s leave out the opening cysteine and the closing phenylalanine or tryptophan. Each record gives: clone size, V gene, CDR3 protein. The size entry is marked missing in some rows and otherwise reads once, few, many or a size class.

. | TRBV28 | ASSPWGRGGSSYNEQF
few | TRBV6-2/TRBV6-3 | ASSYSVWLGEETQY
. | TRBV11-1 | ASSLAYRGNTEAF
. | TRBV5-1 | ASSLEEETQY
. | TRBV20-1 | SASGSYEQY
. | TRBV6-5 | ASSYAENYGYT
. | TRBV27 | ASSLLAGHTYEQY
. | TRBV18 | ASSPRDMNTEAF
few | TRBV2 | ASSWNDYEQY
. | TRBV10-2 | ASSESTSGSPNEQF
once | TRBV28 | ASSLLGGGQGEAF
. | TRBV14 | ASSQAHGGLYEQY
. | TRBV5-6 | ASSLKGVGADTQY
. | TRBV15 | ATSRDLGQYNQPQH
. | TRBV28 | ASSSTGGNQPQH
. | TRBV5-1 | ASSLYRGDEYGYT
. | TRBV5-5 | ASSRGNRPSSYEQY
. | TRBV7-3 | ASSPPLLAGILPDTQY
. | TRBV4-3 | ASSQAAGEKETQY
. | TRBV28 | ASSPYLETQY
. | TRBV6-5 | ASSYSREYDIQY
. | TRBV3-1/TRBV3-2 | ASSQRGGDTQY
. | TRBV5-6 | ASSLGISSYEQY
. | TRBV9 | ASSPATGGGRRY
. | TRBV6-5 | ASREGARGYT
. | TRBV6-2/TRBV6-3 | ASSFFPGQGGDEQY
once | TRBV12-3/TRBV12-4 | ASSRGQDYEQY
few | TRBV10-3 | AISANRENTGELF
few | TRBV7-9 | ASSLGTGVNTEAF
. | TRBV6-5 | ASSYDGTYEQY
few | TRBV5-8 | ASSVDSNQPQH
. | TRBV9 | ASSKGGQPQH
. | TRBV29-1 | SVPRNSGGYT
. | TRBV7-6 | ASSPGQANNSPLH
few | TRBV10-3 | AISESAGKSGATNEKLF
. | TRBV9 | ASSVDRDRAGYT
. | TRBV5-1 | ASTDPSTNEKLF
. | TRBV27 | ASAVGLMNTEAF
. | TRBV28 | ASTSRGGVGYEQY
. | TRBV28 | ASSLIAGVAEQY
. | TRBV29-1 | SVKTVGEDYGYT
once | TRBV7-3 | ASSLMGGTEAF
. | TRBV6-6 | ASSHRDRGSYEQY
. | TRBV30 | AWKQGRGEKLF
. | TRBV27 | ASRESLRGYT
. | TRBV4-1 | ASSPRGVAGGPGGELF